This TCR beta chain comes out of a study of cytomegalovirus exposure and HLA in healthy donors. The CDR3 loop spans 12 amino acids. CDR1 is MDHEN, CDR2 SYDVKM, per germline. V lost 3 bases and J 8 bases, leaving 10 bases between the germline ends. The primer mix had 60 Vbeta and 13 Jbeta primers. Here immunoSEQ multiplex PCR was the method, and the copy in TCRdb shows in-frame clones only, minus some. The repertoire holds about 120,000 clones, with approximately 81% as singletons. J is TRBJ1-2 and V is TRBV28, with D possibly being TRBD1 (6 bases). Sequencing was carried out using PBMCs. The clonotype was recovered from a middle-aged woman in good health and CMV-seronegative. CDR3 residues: CASSFTGSGYTF. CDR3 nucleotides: TGTGCCAGCAGTTTCACAGGGAGCGGCTACACCTTC.